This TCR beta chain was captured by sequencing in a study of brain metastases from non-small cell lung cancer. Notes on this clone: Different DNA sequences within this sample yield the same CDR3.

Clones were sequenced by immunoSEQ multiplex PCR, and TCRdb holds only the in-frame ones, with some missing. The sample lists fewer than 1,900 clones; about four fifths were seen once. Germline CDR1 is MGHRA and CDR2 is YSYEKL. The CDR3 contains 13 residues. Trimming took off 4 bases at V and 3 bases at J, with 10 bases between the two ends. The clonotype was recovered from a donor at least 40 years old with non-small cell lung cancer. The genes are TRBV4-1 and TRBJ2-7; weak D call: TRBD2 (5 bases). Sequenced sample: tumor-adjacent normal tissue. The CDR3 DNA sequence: TGCGCCAGCAGCCGTAGACTATTCTACGAGCAGTACTTC. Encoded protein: CASSRRLFYEQYF.